This TCR beta chain was captured in a study of cytomegalovirus exposure and HLA in healthy donors. Study information: Some 85 million unique TCRs, all from HLA-typed donors, were included in an early release of the data. Study conclusions and caveats: TCR beta chain V- and J-gene trimming was linked, in a later analysis, to a missense variant in DCLRE1C. Donors belonging to an Asian-associated ancestry cluster reportedly showed fewer N-insertions in productive TCRs than the 666-donor mean, according to what a later analysis found.

The J segment lost 3 bases and the V segment lost 5 bases, leaving 7 bases of the junction unmatched. This CDR3 has 17 residues. The germline V gene has CDR1 SGHNT and CDR2 YYREEE (reference sequence). On this clone itself: The antigen is undetermined.

PCR was performed using 60 Vbeta and 13 Jbeta primers. Sequenced by immunoSEQ multiplex PCR; TCRdb stores in-frame clones only, minus some. Among about 57,000 clones listed, around 85% were seen once. The sequencing input was PBMCs. The V gene is TRBV5-4, the J gene TRBJ2-1; the match to TRBD2 covers 14 bases. The receptor comes from a woman aged 25 to 39 in good health and CMV-seronegative. This CDR3 reads CASRPGLAGGIYNEQFF. The CDR3 DNA reads TGTGCCAGCAGACCAGGACTAGCGGGGGGTATCTACAATGAGCAGTTCTTC.